A selection of T cell receptor beta chains follows, all from one sample in a study of T cells in Graves' hyperthyroidism and ophthalmopathy. TCRdb re-analysed the multiplex PCR reads in MiXCR, keeping a single row per CDR3 protein. The data show 350,000 to 400,000 distinct CDR3 sequences, with around 14% seen just once and 30% to 35% held by the top ten. What was sequenced was blood. The receptors shown here come from a woman aged 30 to 39 with Graves' hyperthyroidism. Each CDR3 is given with its conserved first and last residue. Each record gives: V gene, clone size, D gene, J gene, CDR3 length, CDR3 DNA, CDR3 protein. The D gene is left open where the match is weak. Clone size is stated in some rows and not others, as once, few, many or a class when expanded.

TRBV15	few	TRBD1	TRBJ2-7	15	TGTGCCACCAGCAGAGATGGGACAGGGCGATACGAGCAGTACTTC	CATSRDGTGRYEQYF
TRBV5-1	few	.	TRBJ1-1	16	TGCGCCAGCAGGGGCATAGGTGGAGCTATGAACACTGAAGCTTTCTTT	CASRGIGGAMNTEAFF
TRBV9	.	.	TRBJ1-5	16	TGTGCCAGCAGCGTAGACTTTGGGGTTGGCAATCAGCCCCAGCATTTT	CASSVDFGVGNQPQHF
TRBV27	few	TRBD2	TRBJ2-5	20	TGTGCCAGCAGTGCTAAATCCGGGACTAGCGGGAGGGCCTACAGGGAGACCCAGTACTTC	CASSAKSGTSGRAYRETQYF
TRBV7-3	many	TRBD1	TRBJ2-1	15	TGTGCCAGCAGCCCGGGACAGCTCCGGGTAAATGAGCAGTTCTTC	CASSPGQLRVNEQFF
TRBV5-6	.	TRBD2	TRBJ2-5	15	TGTGCCAGCAGCTGGCGGGGGACGGATCAAGAGACCCAGTACTTC	CASSWRGTDQETQYF
TRBV27	many	.	TRBJ2-7	12	TGTGCCACGAGAGGAGGCCCCGCGAAGCAGTACTTC	CATRGGPAKQYF
TRBV29-1	once	TRBD1	TRBJ1-3	14	TGCAGCGGCGGGACAGGCATCTCTGGAAACACCATATATTTT	CSGGTGISGNTIYF
TRBV28	many	.	TRBJ2-1	13	TGTGCCAGCAGCCGACAGGCCGACGAACACCAGTTCTTC	CASSRQADEHQFF
TRBV28	many	.	TRBJ2-5	16	TGTGCCAGCAGTTTTTGGGCGGTACGAACCCCAGAGACCCAGTACTTC	CASSFWAVRTPETQYF
TRBV2	many	.	TRBJ2-3	15	TGTGCCAGCAGTGAAGGTGGGACTAGCACAGATACGCAGTATTTT	CASSEGGTSTDTQYF
TRBV5-5	.	.	TRBJ2-6	14	TGTGCCAGCAGCTTGTTCACTGGGGCCAACGTCCTGACTTTC	CASSLFTGANVLTF
TRBV20-1	.	TRBD1	TRBJ1-1	15	TGCAGTGCTAGAGAGTCGGGACAGGGATCCACTGAAGCTTTCTTT	CSARESGQGSTEAFF
TRBV3-1	.	.	TRBJ2-5	14	TGTGCCAGCAGCCCTCCCGTCGACAGATACCTCCAGTACTTC	CASSPPVDRYLQYF
TRBV11-2	many	.	TRBJ2-7	15	TGTGCCAGCAGCCAGCTCCGGGGGAGAGACTACGAGCAGTACTTC	CASSQLRGRDYEQYF
TRBV3-1	few	TRBD1	TRBJ2-1	19	TGTGCCAGCAGCCGGTCCCCTTACACGGGACAGGGGGGAGACAATGAGCAGTTCTTC	CASSRSPYTGQGGDNEQFF
TRBV18	few	TRBD2	TRBJ2-1	17	TGTGCCAGCTCACCACAGACTAGCGGGTCCCTCTACAATGAGCAGTTCTTC	CASSPQTSGSLYNEQFF
TRBV13	few	.	TRBJ1-2	14	TGTGCCAGCAGCCCGGGACGGGTTAACTATGGCTACACCTTC	CASSPGRVNYGYTF
TRBV6-1	many	TRBD2	TRBJ2-7	14	TGTGCCAGCGGGATCCTAGCGGGAGTCTACGAGCAGTACTTC	CASGILAGVYEQYF
TRBV30	many	.	TRBJ1-5	13	TGTGCCTGGGGGAGACGGGGAGATCAGCCCCAGCATTTT	CAWGRRGDQPQHF
TRBV3-1	many	.	TRBJ2-3	20	TGTGCCAGCAGCCAAGATGAGATAGAGGCTAGCGTGTTCGGCACAGATACGCAGTATTTT	CASSQDEIEASVFGTDTQYF
TRBV7-9	many	TRBD1	TRBJ2-7	18	TGTGCCAGCAGCCCCCCCCTCGACAGGGGTCGGAGCTCCTACGAGCAGTACTTC	CASSPPLDRGRSSYEQYF
TRBV9	.	.	TRBJ2-3	15	TGTGCCAGCAGCGCCGGGGGCGGCGGGATTGATACGCAGTATTTT	CASSAGGGGIDTQYF
TRBV11-2	many	.	TRBJ1-1	16	TGTGCCAGCAGCTTAGGGTTTCGGGGCCCGAACACTGAAGCTTTCTTT	CASSLGFRGPNTEAFF
TRBV5-1	few	.	TRBJ1-3	15	TGCGCCAGCAGCTTGGTCGGGGGCACTGGAAACACCATATATTTT	CASSLVGGTGNTIYF
TRBV3-1	many	.	TRBJ1-2	13	TGTGCCAGCAGCCTTGCCGGGAACTATGGCTACACCTTC	CASSLAGNYGYTF
TRBV4-1	many	.	TRBJ2-1	16	TGCGCCAGCAGCCAGTTGGGGCGAGGGCCTCGGGGTGAGCAGTTCTTC	CASSQLGRGPRGEQFF
TRBV5-5	many	.	TRBJ2-1	12	TGTGCCAGCAGCTTGGGGCTCCCTGAGCAGTTCTTC	CASSLGLPEQFF
TRBV3-1	many	TRBD2	TRBJ2-1	15	TGTGCCAGCAGCTGGACTAGCGGGATCTACAATGAGCAGTTCTTC	CASSWTSGIYNEQFF
TRBV7-9	many	TRBD1	TRBJ2-5	17	TGTGCCAGCAGCTATGGGACAGGGGACTCTCGAACGGAGACCCAGTACTTC	CASSYGTGDSRTETQYF
TRBV28	many	TRBD1	TRBJ2-7	14	TGTGCCAGCAGTGACAGGGATTTCTCCTACGAGCAGTACTTC	CASSDRDFSYEQYF
TRBV9	few	.	TRBJ2-7	15	TGTGCCAGCAGCGTAGAGGGACTCCCTGCGGACGAGCAGTACTTC	CASSVEGLPADEQYF
TRBV30	few	.	TRBJ1-1	13	TGTGTGGGAGCCTTAGGGGAGAACACTGAAGCTTTCTTT	CVGALGENTEAFF
TRBV18	many	TRBD2	TRBJ2-2	19	TGTGCCAGCTCACCACCGGATTTCCTAGCGGGAGAGTACACCGGGGAGCTGTTTTTT	CASSPPDFLAGEYTGELFF
TRBV6-1	.	.	TRBJ2-3	18	TGTGCCAGCAGTCTGGGGACAACACAACCAACTAGCACAGATACGCAGTATTTT	CASSLGTTQPTSTDTQYF
TRBV7-9	few	TRBD1	TRBJ2-2	19	TGTGCCAGCAGCTTCCGGGACAGGTTCGGTCCATATTCCACCGGGGAGCTGTTTTTT	CASSFRDRFGPYSTGELFF
TRBV2	many	TRBD2	TRBJ2-1	14	TGTGCCAGCAGATCCAGCGGGAGGTGGGATGAGCAGTTCTTC	CASRSSGRWDEQFF
TRBV3-1	many	.	TRBJ1-5	12	TGTGCCAGCAGCCAGGGGGATCAGCCCCAGCATTTT	CASSQGDQPQHF
TRBV14	many	TRBD2	TRBJ2-3	16	TGTGCCAGCAGCCAGGATGGCGGACTAGTGACGGATACGCAGTATTTT	CASSQDGGLVTDTQYF
TRBV24-1	many	.	TRBJ1-2	15	TGTGCCACCAGTGACTCAGGACGAGCCGCCTATGGCTACACCTTC	CATSDSGRAAYGYTF
TRBV7-6	.	TRBD1	TRBJ2-7	16	TGTGCCAGCAGCTTAGCCACAGGGGAACTTTCCTACGAGCAGTACTTC	CASSLATGELSYEQYF
TRBV12-3/TRBV12-4	.	TRBD1	TRBJ2-2	16	TGTGCCAGCAGTTTCGGCAGGGGGCGAATCACCGGGGAGCTGTTTTTT	CASSFGRGRITGELFF
TRBV5-1	many	.	TRBJ2-3	18	TGCGCCAGCAGCCCCGACGCCTCTAGTCGGAAGACGGGAGATACGCAGTATTTT	CASSPDASSRKTGDTQYF
TRBV25-1	many	TRBD2	TRBJ2-1	13	TGTGCCAGCATGACGGGAGGTTACAATGAGCAGTTCTTC	CASMTGGYNEQFF
TRBV7-8	once	.	TRBJ1-1	14	TGTGCCAGTCGGCAAGCGGAGTTGAACACTGAAGCTTTCTTT	CASRQAELNTEAFF
TRBV10-3	many	TRBD1	TRBJ2-1	16	TGTGCCATCAGTGAGTCCGGGACAGATTACTACAATGAGCAGTTCTTC	CAISESGTDYYNEQFF
TRBV28	many	.	TRBJ1-2	13	TGTGCCAGCAGCTTCAGACAGCCCTATGGCTACACCTTC	CASSFRQPYGYTF
TRBV7-2	.	.	TRBJ2-3	15	TGTGCCAGCAGCTTAAAAGTGGGAGCAACAGGTACGCAGTATTTT	CASSLKVGATGTQYF
TRBV5-1	.	TRBD1	TRBJ2-7	14	TGCGCCAGCAGCCGGGACAGCGACTCCTACGAGCAGTACTTC	CASSRDSDSYEQYF
TRBV6-1	many	.	TRBJ2-2	12	TGTGCCAGCAGACGTGACACCGGGGAGCTGTTTTTT	CASRRDTGELFF
TRBV3-1	.	TRBD1	TRBJ1-4	17	TGTGCCAGCAGCCGCCTGACAGGGGGCGGTAGGGGTGAAAAACTGTTTTTT	CASSRLTGGGRGEKLFF
TRBV29-1	few	TRBD1	TRBJ2-7	14	TGCAGCGTTGGGGATATACCAGGGGGCTACGAGCAGTACTTC	CSVGDIPGGYEQYF
TRBV12-5	few	TRBD1	TRBJ2-2	14	TGTGCTAGTGGTTCGGGACAGTCCACCGGGGAGCTGTTTTTT	CASGSGQSTGELFF
TRBV12-3/TRBV12-4	.	.	TRBJ1-2	13	TGTGCCAGCAGTCCACAGGGCCACTATGGCTACACCTTC	CASSPQGHYGYTF
TRBV10-3	many	TRBD1	TRBJ2-5	13	TGTGCCATCCGGACAGGGGGGGAAGAGACCCAGTACTTC	CAIRTGGEETQYF
TRBV20-1	.	.	TRBJ2-2	13	TGCAGTGGAACAGGGCGGAACACCGGGGAGCTGTTTTTT	CSGTGRNTGELFF
TRBV5-1	.	.	TRBJ2-7	16	TGCGCCAGCAGCTCGGCCCCTTTTGCGGGTACCTACGAGCAGTACTTC	CASSSAPFAGTYEQYF
TRBV12-3/TRBV12-4	many	TRBD2	TRBJ2-3	14	TGTGCCAGCAGCCGGGGACTAGAGAGCGATACGCAGTATTTT	CASSRGLESDTQYF
TRBV10-1	.	.	TRBJ2-5	15	TGCGCCAGCAGTGACCGGAGTCAGAACCAAGAGACCCAGTACTTC	CASSDRSQNQETQYF
TRBV28	many	.	TRBJ1-2	16	TGTGCCAGCAGAAATTCTTGGTTGTGGAGTAACTATGGCTACACCTTC	CASRNSWLWSNYGYTF